This is a list of T cell receptor beta chains from one sample in a study of cytomegalovirus exposure and HLA in healthy donors. This table comes from immunoSEQ multiplex PCR, and its TCRdb copy is limited to in-frame clones, with some not included. The table lists under 250,000 clones, less than 90% of them singletons. Sequenced sample: PBMCs. The receptor source for this set is a man younger than 35 in good health and CMV-seropositive. Both conserved end residues are part of each CDR3. Each record gives: clone size, D gene, CDR3 length, J gene, V gene, CDR3 protein, CDR3 DNA. The D gene is left open where the match is weak. Rows give clone size only sometimes, using once, few, many, or a class for an expanded clone.

NA,NA,17,TRBJ1-3,TRBV30,CAWSLKPQGLGGNTIYF,TGTGCCTGGAGTCTAAAGCCCCAGGGATTAGGGGGAAACACCATATATTTT
NA,NA,16,TRBJ2-5,TRBV25-1,CASSRDRGLSEETQYF,TGTGCCAGCAGCCGTGACCGGGGCCTATCGGAAGAGACCCAGTACTTC
NA,TRBD2,17,TRBJ2-3,TRBV11-2,CASSLEASGSYGDTQYF,TGTGCCAGCAGCTTAGAAGCAAGCGGGAGTTATGGAGATACGCAGTATTTT
NA,NA,14,TRBJ2-5,TRBV2,CASSLGPPAETQYF,TGTGCCAGCAGCCTAGGACCGCCCGCAGAGACCCAGTACTTC
NA,TRBD2,17,TRBJ2-3,TRBV27,CASSPTGLAGITDTQYF,TGTGCCAGCAGTCCTACAGGACTAGCGGGTATCACAGATACGCAGTATTTT
few,NA,15,TRBJ2-1,TRBV18,CASSPFWGSGNEQFF,TGTGCCAGCTCACCATTCTGGGGCTCTGGAAATGAGCAGTTCTTC
NA,NA,13,TRBJ2-5,TRBV7-3,CASSPPGEQTQYF,TGTGCCAGCAGCCCCCCGGGGGAACAGACCCAGTACTTC
NA,NA,13,TRBJ2-3,TRBV11-2,CASSASRTDTQYF,TGTGCCAGCAGCGCTAGCCGCACAGATACGCAGTATTTT
NA,NA,14,TRBJ1-1,TRBV5-1,CASSRGTANTEAFF,TGCGCCAGCAGCAGGGGGACCGCGAACACTGAAGCTTTCTTT
NA,NA,13,TRBJ1-2,TRBV27,CASSLGLSGGYTF,TGTGCCAGCAGTTTGGGGCTCAGCGGTGGCTACACCTTC
few,NA,13,TRBJ1-2,TRBV10-3,CAISDSDTYGYTF,TGTGCCATCAGTGATTCCGACACATATGGCTACACCTTC
many,NA,18,TRBJ2-7,TRBV11-2,CASSPGGGRGPGPYEQYF,TGTGCCAGCAGCCCAGGGGGTGGGAGGGGCCCTGGGCCCTACGAGCAGTACTTC
NA,NA,15,TRBJ2-7,TRBV27,CASSLSSWDGYEQYF,TGTGCCAGCAGTTTATCGTCCTGGGACGGCTACGAGCAGTACTTC
NA,NA,15,TRBJ1-4,TRBV28,CASSQGTNAAEKLFF,TGTGCCAGCAGTCAGGGGACGAATGCTGCGGAAAAACTGTTTTTT
once,TRBD1,16,TRBJ1-2,TRBV4-3,CASSLVGQGRYYGYTF,TGCGCCAGCAGCCTCGTGGGACAGGGCCGATACTATGGCTACACCTTC
NA,TRBD1,13,TRBJ1-1,TRBV30,CAWAQPGGSEAFF,TGTGCCTGGGCCCAACCAGGGGGCTCTGAAGCTTTCTTT
NA,TRBD1,16,TRBJ2-5,TRBV4-3,CASSQDLRDSKETQYF,TGCGCCAGCAGCCAAGATTTACGGGACAGCAAAGAGACCCAGTACTTC
NA,NA,14,TRBJ2-7,TRBV10-3,CAISPGTLLYEQYF,TGTGCCATCAGCCCGGGGACACTCCTCTACGAGCAGTACTTC
NA,NA,15,TRBJ1-1,TRBV9,CASSVVGQMNTEAFF,TGTGCCAGCAGCGTAGTCGGGCAGATGAACACTGAAGCTTTCTTT
NA,TRBD2,19,TRBJ2-1,TRBV27,CASSLSFPTTSGSYNEQFF,TGTGCCAGCAGTTTATCATTTCCCACTACTAGCGGGAGTTACAATGAGCAGTTCTTC
NA,TRBD2,20,TRBJ2-3,TRBV30,CAWHQNPGTSGRRAWDTQYF,TGTGCCTGGCATCAAAACCCCGGGACTAGCGGGAGGAGGGCCTGGGATACGCAGTATTTT
NA,NA,14,TRBJ1-5,TRBV19,CASSIGQARTPQHF,TGTGCCAGTAGTATCGGCCAGGCCCGAACGCCCCAGCATTTT
NA,TRBD2,17,TRBJ2-1,TRBV27,CASSLSSRGSGSGKGFF,TGTGCCAGCAGTTTATCGTCTCGGGGTAGCGGGAGTGGGAAGGGGTTCTTC
NA,NA,14,TRBJ2-3,TRBV5-1,CASSEAGSTDTQYF,TGCGCCAGCAGCGAGGCGGGAAGCACAGATACGCAGTATTTT
NA,TRBD1,16,TRBJ2-3,TRBV7-8,CASSWGQGDYTDTQYF,TGTGCCAGCAGCTGGGGACAGGGGGATTACACAGATACGCAGTATTTT
NA,TRBD1,15,TRBJ2-7,TRBV18,CASSPQTGVAGEQYF,TGTGCCAGCTCACCACAGACAGGGGTGGCTGGGGAGCAGTACTTC
NA,NA,14,TRBJ1-1,TRBV5-6,CASSFLGSNTEAFF,TGTGCCAGCAGCTTCCTAGGGAGTAACACTGAAGCTTTCTTT
NA,NA,13,TRBJ1-1,TRBV2,CASNRLMNTEAFF,TGTGCCAGTAATCGACTGATGAACACTGAAGCTTTCTTT
NA,TRBD1,15,TRBJ1-3,TRBV30,CAWRTGGFTGNTIYF,TGTGCCTGGCGTACAGGGGGCTTTACTGGAAACACCATATATTTT
NA,NA,16,TRBJ2-7,TRBV28,CASSLWGGGTSYEQYF,TGTGCCAGCAGTTTATGGGGAGGGGGCACATCCTACGAGCAGTACTTC
NA,TRBD2,16,TRBJ2-3,TRBV4-3,CASSQDSGTSESTQYF,TGCGCCAGCAGCCAAGATTCCGGGACTAGCGAAAGTACGCAGTATTTT
NA,TRBD1,13,TRBJ2-7,TRBV11-2,CASTRDREGEQYF,TGTGCCAGCACCCGGGACAGGGAGGGCGAGCAGTACTTC
NA,NA,13,TRBJ1-4,TRBV28,CASSLDSYEKLFF,TGTGCCAGCAGTTTGGACAGTTATGAAAAACTGTTTTTT